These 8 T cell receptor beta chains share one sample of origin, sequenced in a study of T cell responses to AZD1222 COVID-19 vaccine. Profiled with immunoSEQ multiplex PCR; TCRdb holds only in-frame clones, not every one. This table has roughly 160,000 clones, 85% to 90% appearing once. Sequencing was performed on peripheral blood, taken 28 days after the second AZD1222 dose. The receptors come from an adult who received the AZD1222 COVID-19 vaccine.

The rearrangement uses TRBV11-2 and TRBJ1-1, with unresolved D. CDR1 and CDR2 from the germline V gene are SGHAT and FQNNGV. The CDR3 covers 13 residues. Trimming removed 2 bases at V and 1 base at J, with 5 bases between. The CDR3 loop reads CASSLHPNTEAFF. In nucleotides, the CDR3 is TGTGCCAGCAGCTTACATCCGAACACTGAAGCTTTCTTT. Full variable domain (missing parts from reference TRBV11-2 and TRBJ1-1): EAGVAQSPRYKIIEKRQSVAFWCNPISGHATLYWYQQILGQGPKLLIQFQNNGVVDDSQLPKDRFSAERLKGVDSTLKIQPAKLEDSAVYLCASSLHPNTEAFFGQGTRLTVV.

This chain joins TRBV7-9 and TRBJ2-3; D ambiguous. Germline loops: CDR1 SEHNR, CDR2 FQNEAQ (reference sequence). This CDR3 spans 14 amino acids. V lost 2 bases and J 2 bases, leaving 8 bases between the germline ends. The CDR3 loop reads CASSLLISTDTQYF. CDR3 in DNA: TGTGCCAGCAGCTTACTAATTTCCACAGATACGCAGTATTTT. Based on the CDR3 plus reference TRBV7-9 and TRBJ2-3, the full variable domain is DTGVSQNPRHKITKRGQNVTFRCDPISEHNRLYWYRQTLGQGPEFLTYFQNEAQLEKSRLLSDRFSAERPKGSFSTLEIQRTEQGDSAMYLCASSLLISTDTQYFGPGTRLTVL.

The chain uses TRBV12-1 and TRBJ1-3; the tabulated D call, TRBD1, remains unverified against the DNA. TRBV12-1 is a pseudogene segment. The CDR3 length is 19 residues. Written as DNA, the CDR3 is TGTGCCAGCAGATTTGGGATGGACAGCCTAAAAAACTCTGGAAACACCATATATTTT. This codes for CASRFGMDSLKNSGNTIYF.

CDR3 residues: CASIKIGWRVGEQYF. CDR3 in DNA: TGTGCCAGCATCAAGATAGGGTGGAGGGTGGGCGAGCAGTACTTC. V and J are TRBV7-6 and TRBJ2-7; a weak D match, TRBD2 (6 bases). Germline CDR1 reads SGHVS; CDR2 reads FNYEAQ. The CDR3 has 15 residues. V lost 7 bases and J 6 bases, leaving 22 bases between the germline ends.

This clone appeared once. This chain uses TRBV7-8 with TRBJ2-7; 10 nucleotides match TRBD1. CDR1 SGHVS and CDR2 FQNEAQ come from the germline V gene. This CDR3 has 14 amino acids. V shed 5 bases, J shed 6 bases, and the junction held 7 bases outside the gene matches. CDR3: CASSPTRTGGEQYF. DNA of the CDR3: TGTGCCAGCAGCCCTACGCGGACAGGGGGCGAGCAGTACTTC.

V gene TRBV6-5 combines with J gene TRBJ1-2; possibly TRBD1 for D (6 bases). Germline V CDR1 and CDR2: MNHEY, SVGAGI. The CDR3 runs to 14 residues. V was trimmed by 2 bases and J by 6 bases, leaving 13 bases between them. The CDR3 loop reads CASSYQGPVDGYTF. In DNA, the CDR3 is TGTGCCAGCAGTTACCAGGGGCCGGTGGATGGCTACACCTTC.

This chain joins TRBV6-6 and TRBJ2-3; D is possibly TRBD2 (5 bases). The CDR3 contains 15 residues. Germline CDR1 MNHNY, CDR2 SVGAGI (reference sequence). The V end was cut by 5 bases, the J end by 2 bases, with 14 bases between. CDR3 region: CASSLGSGSTDTQYF. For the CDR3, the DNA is TGTGCCAGCAGTCTAGGTTCGGGGTCCACAGATACGCAGTATTTT.

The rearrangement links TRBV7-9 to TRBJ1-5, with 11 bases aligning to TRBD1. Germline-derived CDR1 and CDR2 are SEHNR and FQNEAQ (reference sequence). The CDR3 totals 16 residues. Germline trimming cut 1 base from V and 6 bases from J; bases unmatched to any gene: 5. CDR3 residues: CASSLGTGGAGQPQHF. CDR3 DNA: TGTGCCAGCAGCTTAGGGACAGGGGGCGCAGGTCAGCCCCAGCATTTT.